This TCR beta chain was sequenced in a study of vaccination effects on CD4 cells after COVID-19. The CDR3 runs to 16 residues. Trimming cost V 1 base and J 4 bases, with 17 bases left between them. From germline, CDR1 is SGHTA and CDR2 FQGNSA. Antigen-specific CD4+ T cells were expanded with viral peptide pools in the ViraFEST assay before sequencing. It was after more than 8 days of culture that CD4+ T cells were isolated. From March to December 2020, the person had a SARS-CoV-2 infection that was confirmed by PCR. Details on this clone: The antigen is not known.

Using immunoSEQ multiplex PCR, the repertoire was profiled, and TCRdb retains in-frame clones only, with some absent. The data hold tens of thousands of clones, with around 66% observed a single time. This sequence was found in a human donor who had a prior SARS-CoV-2 infection. The sequenced sample was CD4+ T cells from PBMCs cultured with SARS-CoV-2 spike peptides, obtained before COVID-19 vaccination. The chain is built from TRBV7-2 and TRBJ2-7; D perhaps matches TRBD2 (5 bases). CDR3 amino acids: CASSLERTHDLYEQYF. CDR3 nucleotides: TGTGCCAGCAGCTTAGAGAGGACTCATGATTTATACGAGCAGTACTTC.